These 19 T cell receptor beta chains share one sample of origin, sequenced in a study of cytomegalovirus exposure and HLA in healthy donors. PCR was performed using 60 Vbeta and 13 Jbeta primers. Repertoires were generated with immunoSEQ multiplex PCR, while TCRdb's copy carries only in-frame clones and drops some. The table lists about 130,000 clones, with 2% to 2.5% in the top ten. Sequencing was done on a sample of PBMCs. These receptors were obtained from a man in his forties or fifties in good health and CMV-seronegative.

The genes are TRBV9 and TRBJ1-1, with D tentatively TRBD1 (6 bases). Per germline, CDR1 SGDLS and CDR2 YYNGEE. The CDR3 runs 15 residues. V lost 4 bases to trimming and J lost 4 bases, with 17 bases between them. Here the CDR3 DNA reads TGTGCCAGCAGCCCCCAGGGGAGAGGGGGCACTGAAGCTTTCTTT. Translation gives CASSPQGRGGTEAFF.

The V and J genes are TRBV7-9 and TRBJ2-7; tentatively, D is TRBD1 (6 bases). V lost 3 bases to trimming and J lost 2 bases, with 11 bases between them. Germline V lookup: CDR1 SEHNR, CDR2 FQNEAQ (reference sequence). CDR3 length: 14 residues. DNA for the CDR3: TGTGCCAGCAGCTTTACAGGGTTGGCCTACGAGCAGTACTTC. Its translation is CASSFTGLAYEQYF.

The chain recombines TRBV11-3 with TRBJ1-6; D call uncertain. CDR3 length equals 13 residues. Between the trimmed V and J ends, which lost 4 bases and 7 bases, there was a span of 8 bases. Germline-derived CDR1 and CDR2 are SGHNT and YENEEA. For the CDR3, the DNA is TGTGCCAGCAGCTCCCGGGTAAATTCACCCCTCCACTTT. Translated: CASSSRVNSPLHF.

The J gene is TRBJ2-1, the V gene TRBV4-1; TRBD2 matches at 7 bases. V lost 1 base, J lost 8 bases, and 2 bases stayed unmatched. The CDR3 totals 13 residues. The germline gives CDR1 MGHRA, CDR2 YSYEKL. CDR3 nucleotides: TGCGCCAGCAGCCAAGGACTAGCCCATGAGCAGTTCTTC. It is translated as CASSQGLAHEQFF.

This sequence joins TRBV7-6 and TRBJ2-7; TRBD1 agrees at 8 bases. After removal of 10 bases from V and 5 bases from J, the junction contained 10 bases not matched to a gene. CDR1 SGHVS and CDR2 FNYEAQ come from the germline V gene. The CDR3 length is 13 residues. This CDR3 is CATARTGLNEQYF. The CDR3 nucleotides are TGTGCCACCGCAAGGACAGGGTTGAACGAGCAGTACTTC.

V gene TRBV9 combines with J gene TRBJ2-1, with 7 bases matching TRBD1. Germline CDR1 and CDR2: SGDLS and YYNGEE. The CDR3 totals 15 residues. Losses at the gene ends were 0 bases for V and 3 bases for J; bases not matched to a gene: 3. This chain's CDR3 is CASSVEGAGYNEQFF. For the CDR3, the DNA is TGTGCCAGCAGCGTAGAGGGGGCCGGCTACAATGAGCAGTTCTTC.

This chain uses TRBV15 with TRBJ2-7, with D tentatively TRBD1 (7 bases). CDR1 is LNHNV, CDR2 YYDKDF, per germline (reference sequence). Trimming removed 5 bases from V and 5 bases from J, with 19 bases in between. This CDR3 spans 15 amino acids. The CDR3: CATSPGETGRHEQYF. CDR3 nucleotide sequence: TGTGCCACCAGCCCCGGCGAGACAGGGAGGCACGAGCAGTACTTC.

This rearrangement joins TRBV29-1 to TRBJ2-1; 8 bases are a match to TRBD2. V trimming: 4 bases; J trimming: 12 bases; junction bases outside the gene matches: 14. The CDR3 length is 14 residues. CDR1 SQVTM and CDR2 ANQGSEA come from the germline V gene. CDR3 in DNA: TGCAGCGTTGGGTGGAGCGGGGGTGGGGGATTGCAGTTCTTC. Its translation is CSVGWSGGGGLQFF.

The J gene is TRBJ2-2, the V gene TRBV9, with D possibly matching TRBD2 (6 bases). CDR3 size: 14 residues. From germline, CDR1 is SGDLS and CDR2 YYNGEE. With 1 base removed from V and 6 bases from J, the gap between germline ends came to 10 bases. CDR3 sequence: CASSVSGAAGELFF. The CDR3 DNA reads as TGTGCCAGCAGCGTATCGGGAGCGGCCGGGGAGCTGTTTTTT.

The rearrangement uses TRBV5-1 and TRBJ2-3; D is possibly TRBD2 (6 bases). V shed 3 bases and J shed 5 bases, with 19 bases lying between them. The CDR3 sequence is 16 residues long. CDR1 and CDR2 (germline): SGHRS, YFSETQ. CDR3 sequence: CASSSMARASVDTQYF. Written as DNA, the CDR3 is TGCGCCAGCAGCTCCATGGCCCGGGCTAGCGTAGATACGCAGTATTTT.

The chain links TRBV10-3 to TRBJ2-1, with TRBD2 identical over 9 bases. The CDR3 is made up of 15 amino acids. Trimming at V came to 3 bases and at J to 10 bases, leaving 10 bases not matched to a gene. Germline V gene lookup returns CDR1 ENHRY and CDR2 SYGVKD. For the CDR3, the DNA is TGTGCCATCAGTGAAGGGCGGGAGGGCCCCCGCGAGCAGTTCTTC. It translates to CAISEGREGPREQFF.

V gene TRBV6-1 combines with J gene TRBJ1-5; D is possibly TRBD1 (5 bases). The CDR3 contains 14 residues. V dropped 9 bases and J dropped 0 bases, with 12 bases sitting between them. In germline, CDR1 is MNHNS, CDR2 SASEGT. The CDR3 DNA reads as TGTGCCAGTAACAGGCGAATTAGCAATCAGCCCCAGCATTTT. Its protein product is CASNRRISNQPQHF.

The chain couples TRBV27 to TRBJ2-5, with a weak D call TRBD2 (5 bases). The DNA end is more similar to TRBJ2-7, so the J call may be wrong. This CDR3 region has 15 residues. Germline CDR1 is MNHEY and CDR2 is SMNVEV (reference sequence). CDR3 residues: CASSLWERWAYEQYF. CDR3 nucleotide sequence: TGTGCCAGCAGTTTATGGGAGCGGTGGGCCTACGAGCAGTACTTC.

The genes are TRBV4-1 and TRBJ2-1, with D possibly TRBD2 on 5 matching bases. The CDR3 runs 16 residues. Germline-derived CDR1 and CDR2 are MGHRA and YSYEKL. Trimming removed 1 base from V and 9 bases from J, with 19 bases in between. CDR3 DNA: TGCGCCAGCAGCCAAGCACCAACAGCTAGCCTGGGTGAGCAGTTCTTC. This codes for CASSQAPTASLGEQFF.

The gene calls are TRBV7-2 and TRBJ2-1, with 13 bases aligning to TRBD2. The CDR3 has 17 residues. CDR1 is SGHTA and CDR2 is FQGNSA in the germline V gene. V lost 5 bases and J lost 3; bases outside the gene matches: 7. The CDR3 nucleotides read TGTGCCAGCAGCCCGAGACTAGCGGGAGGTTTCTACAATGAGCAGTTCTTC. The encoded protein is CASSPRLAGGFYNEQFF.

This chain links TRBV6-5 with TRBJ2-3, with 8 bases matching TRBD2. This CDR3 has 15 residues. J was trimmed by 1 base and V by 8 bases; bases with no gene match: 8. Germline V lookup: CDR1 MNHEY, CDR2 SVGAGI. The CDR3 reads CASGVLGGGTDTQYF. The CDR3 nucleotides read TGTGCCAGCGGCGTGCTCGGGGGGGGCACAGATACGCAGTATTTT.

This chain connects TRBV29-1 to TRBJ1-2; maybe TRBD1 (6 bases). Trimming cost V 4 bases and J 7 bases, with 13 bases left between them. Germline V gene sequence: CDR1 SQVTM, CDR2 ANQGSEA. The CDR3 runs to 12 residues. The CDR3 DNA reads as TGCAGCGTTGGAGTAGGGGGTGGTGGCTACACCTTC. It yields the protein CSVGVGGGGYTF.

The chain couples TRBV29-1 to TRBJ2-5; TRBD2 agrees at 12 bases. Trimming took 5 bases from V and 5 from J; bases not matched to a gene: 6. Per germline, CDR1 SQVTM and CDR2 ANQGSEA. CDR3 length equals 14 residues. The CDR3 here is CSVTLAGGRETQYF. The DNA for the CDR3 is TGCAGCGTTACACTAGCGGGAGGACGGGAGACCCAGTACTTC.

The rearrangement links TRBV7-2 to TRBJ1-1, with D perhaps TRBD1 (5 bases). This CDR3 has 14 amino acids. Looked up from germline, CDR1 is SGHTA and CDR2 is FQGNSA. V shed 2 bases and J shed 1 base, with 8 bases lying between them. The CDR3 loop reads CASSLQGTNTEAFF. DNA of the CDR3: TGTGCCAGCAGCTTACAGGGCACGAACACTGAAGCTTTCTTT. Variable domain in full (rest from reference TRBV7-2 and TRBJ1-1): GAGVSQSPSNKVTEKGKDVELRCDPISGHTALYWYRQSLGQGLEFLIYFQGNSAPDKSGLPSDRFSAERTGGSVSTLTIQRTQQEDSAVYLCASSLQGTNTEAFFGQGTRLTVV.